A selection of T cell receptor beta chains follows, all from one sample in a study of breast tumors, draining lymph nodes, adjacent tissues. TCRdb fed the multiplex PCR reads into MiXCR, producing one record per CDR3 protein. The data show 130,000 or so distinct CDR3 sequences, approximately 30% seen once. The sequencing input was axillary lymph node tissue. The source of these receptors is a female donor with breast cancer. Some clones in this sample may be carry-over from other donors' samples. CDR3s include the opening cysteine and the closing phenylalanine or tryptophan. The D gene is left open where the match is weak. The size of a clone is reported for some rows only, either as once, few or many, or as a class for expanded clones.

v_call	d_call	j_call	clone_size	cdr3_nt	cdr3_aa
TRBV30	-	TRBJ1-2	-	TGTGCCTGGAGTGTGTCTTCTTCGGGTGACTATGGCTACACCTTC	CAWSVSSSGDYGYTF
TRBV12-3/TRBV12-4	TRBD1	TRBJ1-2	-	TGTGCCAGCAGGGACCCGGGACAGGGGGGCGGCTACACCTTC	CASRDPGQGGGYTF
TRBV7-8	-	TRBJ1-1	-	TGTGCCAGCAGCCAAGAAGGAAGAAACACTGAAGCTTTCTTT	CASSQEGRNTEAFF
TRBV12-3/TRBV12-4	-	TRBJ1-2	many	TGTGCCAGCAGTTTTAGACTGATTAACTATGGCTACACCTTC	CASSFRLINYGYTF
TRBV4-1	-	TRBJ1-6	many	TGCGCCAGCAGCAGAGACCCCCAAACAGGGAAAGTAGGGTCACCCCTCCACTTT	CASSRDPQTGKVGSPLHF
TRBV7-9	-	TRBJ1-4	once	TGTGCCGGCAGCTTAGAATACAATGAAAAACTGCTTTTT	CAGSLEYNEKLLF
TRBV20-1	TRBD1	TRBJ1-2	-	TGCAGTGCTAGAGACGCTGGACAGGGTGGCTATGGCTACACCTTC	CSARDAGQGGYGYTF
TRBV18	-	TRBJ1-2	-	TGTGCCAGCTCACCGCCGGGGTCCTCTGGAAACACCTTC	CASSPPGSSGNTF
TRBV6-5	-	TRBJ1-2	many	TGTGCCAGCAGTTACTCGAGAGGGAATACTAACTATGGCTACACCTTC	CASSYSRGNTNYGYTF
TRBV4-3	TRBD1	TRBJ1-4	-	TGCGTCGGGGGGCAGGGGGCGAATGAAAAACTGTTTTTT	CVGGQGANEKLFF
TRBV13	TRBD1	TRBJ1-3	-	TGTGCCAGCAGCCCTCTCGACAGGGAAGACACCATATACTTT	CASSPLDREDTIYF
TRBV9	-	TRBJ2-2	-	TGTGCCAGCAGCGTAGGTGGACAGCTCACCGGGGAGCTGTTTTTT	CASSVGGQLTGELFF
TRBV24-1	-	TRBJ1-5	many	TGTGCCACCAGTGACCCCGCAACCCGAGGGGGCAATCAGCCCCAGCATTTT	CATSDPATRGGNQPQHF
TRBV11-2	-	TRBJ1-3	few	TGTGCCAGCAGCTTAGGGGGGAGTGCAAACACCATATATTTT	CASSLGGSANTIYF
TRBV10-3	-	TRBJ1-5	many	TGTGCCATCAGCGAGAACAATCAGCCCCAGCATTTT	CAISENNQPQHF
TRBV16	TRBD1	TRBJ1-4	many	TGTGCCAGCAGCAGGGACAGGTTGAATGAAAAACTGTTTTTT	CASSRDRLNEKLFF
TRBV12-3/TRBV12-4	TRBD2	TRBJ2-6	once	TGTGCCAGCAAACACCCCGGGGGGGCTTTC	CASKHPGGAF
TRBV9	-	TRBJ2-3	many	TGTGCCAGCAGCGTAGGTTTTAGCGGCACAGATACGCAGTATTTT	CASSVGFSGTDTQYF
TRBV2	TRBD1	TRBJ1-5	-	TGTGCCAGCAGTCCACAGGGGTTAGGGGGGCCCCAGCATTTT	CASSPQGLGGPQHF
TRBV28	TRBD2	TRBJ2-5	many	TGTGCCAGCAGTTCCCCGACGGGGGGTCGCCAAGAGACCCAGTACTTC	CASSSPTGGRQETQYF
TRBV4-1	-	TRBJ1-4	many	TGCGCCAGCAGCCAAGTCTTGGAAAAACTGTTTTTT	CASSQVLEKLFF
TRBV7-2	TRBD1	TRBJ2-4	many	TGTGCCAGCAGCTTAGAAATTACAGGGACAGGGCCCAAAAACATTCAGTACTTC	CASSLEITGTGPKNIQYF
TRBV19	-	TRBJ2-1	-	TGTGCCAGTAATGACGGGGGAAAGGTTGCGCAGTTCTTC	CASNDGGKVAQFF
TRBV10-3	-	TRBJ1-4	many	TGTGCCATCAGTGAGCCAGGGGCAACTAATGAAAAACTGTTTTTT	CAISEPGATNEKLFF
TRBV6-4	-	TRBJ1-2	many	TGTGCCAGCAGTGCAGAGGAAACCTATGGCTACACCTTC	CASSAEETYGYTF
TRBV24-1	TRBD1	TRBJ2-7	many	TGTGCCACCAGTGACCGGACAGGGAATTACGAGCAGTACTTC	CATSDRTGNYEQYF
TRBV5-5	-	TRBJ1-6	many	TGTGCCAGCAGGCCGACGCAGGGGTTCAATTCACCCCTCCACTTT	CASRPTQGFNSPLHF
TRBV20-1	TRBD2	TRBJ2-7	many	TGCAGTGCACCGGGACTAGCGGGGGGATACGAGCAGTACTTC	CSAPGLAGGYEQYF
TRBV6-5	-	TRBJ1-6	many	TGTGCCAGCAGCCAGACGACTCCTTTGAGTTCACCCCTCCACTTT	CASSQTTPLSSPLHF
TRBV7-3	-	TRBJ1-1	few	TGTGCCAGCAGCAGCACGGGGGCGAACACTGAAGCTTTCTTT	CASSSTGANTEAFF
TRBV20-1	TRBD2	TRBJ2-3	many	TGCAGCGGGACTAGCGGGGCCCCGAGCACAGATACGCAGTATTTT	CSGTSGAPSTDTQYF
TRBV24-1	-	TRBJ2-5	-	TGTGCCACCAGTGATTCAAGGACAGCTCCAGAGGCCCAGTACTTC	CATSDSRTAPEAQYF